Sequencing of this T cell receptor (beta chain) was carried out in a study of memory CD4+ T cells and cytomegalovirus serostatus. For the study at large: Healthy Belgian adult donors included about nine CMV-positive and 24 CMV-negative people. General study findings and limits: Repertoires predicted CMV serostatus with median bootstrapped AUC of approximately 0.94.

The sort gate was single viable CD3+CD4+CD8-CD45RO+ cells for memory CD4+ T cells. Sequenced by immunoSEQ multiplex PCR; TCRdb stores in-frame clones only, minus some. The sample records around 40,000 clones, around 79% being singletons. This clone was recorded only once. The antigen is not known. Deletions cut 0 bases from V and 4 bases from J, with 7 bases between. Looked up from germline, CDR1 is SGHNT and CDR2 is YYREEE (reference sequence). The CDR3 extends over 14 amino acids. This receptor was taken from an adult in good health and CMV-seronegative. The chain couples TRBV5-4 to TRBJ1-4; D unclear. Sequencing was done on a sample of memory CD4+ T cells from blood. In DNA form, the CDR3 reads TGTGCCAGCAGCTTGGGGTACGATAATGAAAAACTGTTTTTT. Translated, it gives CASSLGYDNEKLFF.